These T cell receptor beta chains were read from a single sample in a study of T cells in localized non-small cell lung cancer. Only in-frame clones appear in the TCRdb table, and some are missing; sequencing was by immunoSEQ multiplex PCR. The repertoire consists of over 65,000 clones, with about 88% occurring once and the leading ten covering 1% to 1.5%. The specimen was peripheral blood, collected before any cancer treatment. The receptors come from a female donor over 55 with stage I lung adenocarcinoma. The CDR3 runs from the conserved cysteine through the conserved F or W. D genes are given only for firm matches. Clone size, where shown, is once, few, many, or a class for clones that have expanded.

CDR3nt	CDR3aa	d_gene	v_gene	j_gene	abundance
TGTGCCAGCAGCAAACCTCGCGGGAGCTCCTACAATGAGCAGTTCTTC	CASSKPRGSSYNEQFF	TRBD2	TRBV7-8	TRBJ2-1	once
TGCAGTGCGCGACTAGCTTACGAGCAGTACTTC	CSARLAYEQYF	TRBD2	TRBV20-1	TRBJ2-7	NA
TGCGCCAGCAGCCGCGGAGCGGGTCAATCCTACGAGCAGTACTTC	CASSRGAGQSYEQYF	NA	TRBV4-3	TRBJ2-7	NA
TGCGCCAGCAGTCGCCGAGGGAGGAATTTTTATAGCAATCAGCCCCAGCATTTT	CASSRRGRNFYSNQPQHF	NA	TRBV23-1	TRBJ1-5	NA
TGTGCCAGCAGACTGGAGCCCACAGGTTTCTACGAGCAGTACTTC	CASRLEPTGFYEQYF	NA	TRBV5-5	TRBJ2-7	NA
TGTGCCAGCAGCTTGCAGGGGGGTGGTACAGATACGCAGTATTTT	CASSLQGGGTDTQYF	NA	TRBV7-3	TRBJ2-3	NA
TGTGCCATCAGTAAGACAGGGGCCACACTATTTAACTATGGCTACACCTTC	CAISKTGATLFNYGYTF	TRBD1	TRBV10-3	TRBJ1-2	NA
TGCAGCGTTGAGGGGACGGAGAGCTCCTACAATGAGCAGTTCTTC	CSVEGTESSYNEQFF	NA	TRBV29-1	TRBJ2-1	NA
TGTGCCACCAGCAGAGATAGCTCGAGGCCCCAAAATGAAAAACTGTTTTTT	CATSRDSSRPQNEKLFF	NA	TRBV15	TRBJ1-4	NA
TGTGCCAGCAGCTCGGCGAGCGGAAACATTCAGTACTTC	CASSSASGNIQYF	NA	TRBV7-9	TRBJ2-4	NA
TGTGCCAGCAGCCCGCACTTTGACAATGAGCAGTTCTTC	CASSPHFDNEQFF	NA	TRBV5-4	TRBJ2-1	once
TGTGCCAGCAGCGTAGGATCGCGGGGAGGCAATGAGCAGTTCTTC	CASSVGSRGGNEQFF	NA	TRBV9	TRBJ2-1	NA
TGTGCCAGCAGTTACGGGACAGGATCCTACGAGCAGTACTTC	CASSYGTGSYEQYF	TRBD1	TRBV7-2	TRBJ2-7	NA
TGCGCCAGCAGCTTGGAACAGAAGCACAATGAGCAGTTCTTC	CASSLEQKHNEQFF	NA	TRBV5-1	TRBJ2-1	NA
TGTGCCAGCAGCTTAGGCCCGAATAACTATGGCTACACCTTC	CASSLGPNNYGYTF	NA	TRBV7-9	TRBJ1-2	NA
TGTGCCAACAGGCGCGAGGGATATTATGGGACCCAGTACTTC	CANRREGYYGTQYF	NA	TRBV28	TRBJ2-5	NA
TGTGCCAGCAGGGACTACCGGGAGAGTGCCACCATATATTTT	CASRDYRESATIYF	NA	TRBV6-5	TRBJ1-3	NA
TGTGCCAGCAGCTTAGCTGTGCAGGGGTGGGAAAAACTGTTTTTT	CASSLAVQGWEKLFF	NA	TRBV7-2	TRBJ1-4	NA
TGCGCCAGCAGCTTTTTACAGGGGGCGATCACCGGGGAGCTGTTTTTT	CASSFLQGAITGELFF	TRBD1	TRBV5-1	TRBJ2-2	NA
TGTGCCAGTAGTCCCCGCCTTGGGGACACTGAAGCTTTCTTT	CASSPRLGDTEAFF	NA	TRBV19	TRBJ1-1	once
TGTGCCAGCGGGCCAGGGGTTCTCCAAGAGCAGTTCTTC	CASGPGVLQEQFF	NA	TRBV9	TRBJ2-1	NA
TGTGCTAGTGGTTCCAACCCGGGGGGTGAGCAGTTCTTC	CASGSNPGGEQFF	TRBD2	TRBV12-5	TRBJ2-1	NA
TGTGCCAGCAGCCATCGACAGGGGGCCTACCCCCCCCAAGAGACCCAGTACTTC	CASSHRQGAYPPQETQYF	TRBD1	TRBV4-2	TRBJ2-5	NA
TGTGCCAGCAGTGAAAGACCGCTGGAGGGAGAGACCCAGTACTTC	CASSERPLEGETQYF	NA	TRBV9	TRBJ2-5	NA
TGTGCCAGCAGCTTAGCGGGGACTAGCGGGGTTAATGAGCAGTTCTTC	CASSLAGTSGVNEQFF	TRBD2	TRBV7-8	TRBJ2-1	NA
TGTGCCAGCAGTCGGGACAGCCTTTACTATGGCTACACCTTC	CASSRDSLYYGYTF	TRBD1	TRBV6-5	TRBJ1-2	NA
TGTGCCAGCAGCCGGGACATAGCCAAAAACATTCAGTACTTC	CASSRDIAKNIQYF	NA	TRBV27	TRBJ2-4	NA
TGTGCCAGCAGCTTGGACAGGGGATACAATGAGCAGTTCTTC	CASSLDRGYNEQFF	TRBD1	TRBV7-6	TRBJ2-1	NA
TGTGCCAGCAGCCCCGCCGGAGTCAACAATGAGCAGTTCTTC	CASSPAGVNNEQFF	NA	TRBV7-3	TRBJ2-1	NA
TGTGCCAGCAAGGGGACAGGGATCCCTTTCCAGTTCTTC	CASKGTGIPFQFF	TRBD1	TRBV2	TRBJ2-1	NA
TGCGCCAGCAGCTTGGATAACGGGGGGGAGCAGTTCTTC	CASSLDNGGEQFF	TRBD2	TRBV5-1	TRBJ2-1	NA
TGTGCCAGCAGTGAAATCAGCCCTCGACGGGACAGGGCGGCTGAAGCTTTCTTT	CASSEISPRRDRAAEAFF	TRBD1	TRBV6-1	TRBJ1-1	NA
TGTGCCAGCAGCTTAAGGACAGGGTATGGCTACGAGCAGTACTTC	CASSLRTGYGYEQYF	TRBD1	TRBV7-9	TRBJ2-7	NA
TGTGCCAGCAGAATGACTAGCGCCTATTACAATGAGCAGTTCTTC	CASRMTSAYYNEQFF	TRBD2	TRBV6-5	TRBJ2-1	NA
TGTGCCAGCAGTTACCGAGGGACCAGCTCTGGAAACACCATATATTTT	CASSYRGTSSGNTIYF	NA	TRBV6-5	TRBJ1-3	NA
TGTGCCAGCAGTGCAAGGACAGGGGGCTGGGAGACCCAGTACTTC	CASSARTGGWETQYF	TRBD1	TRBV6-1	TRBJ2-5	NA
TGTGCCAGCAGTTCCCGGGGGACGGGTGATGGAAACACCATATATTTT	CASSSRGTGDGNTIYF	NA	TRBV28	TRBJ1-3	NA
TGTGCCAGCCGGGACAGGGTCCTCAATGAGCAGTTCTTC	CASRDRVLNEQFF	TRBD1	TRBV5-4	TRBJ2-1	NA
TGTGCCAGCAGCCCCGCGGTAGCGGGAAACATTCAGTACTTC	CASSPAVAGNIQYF	TRBD2	TRBV7-9	TRBJ2-4	NA
TGTGCCAGCAGCTCAGAACCCCAGCATTTT	CASSSEPQHF	NA	TRBV5-8	TRBJ1-5	NA
TGTGCCAGCAGCTCGTGGGGTAGCTCCTACGAGCAGTACTTC	CASSSWGSSYEQYF	NA	TRBV7-2	TRBJ2-7	NA
TGTGCCAGCAGTGAATCTAGGGCAGGGGGCTATGAGCAGTTCTTC	CASSESRAGGYEQFF	TRBD1	TRBV6-1	TRBJ2-1	NA
TGTGCCAGCAGCAAACCAGGGGGGTTACAAGAGACCCAGTACTTC	CASSKPGGLQETQYF	NA	TRBV28	TRBJ2-5	NA
TGTGCCAGCAGCCTCGCCGGGCCTTCCTATAATTCACCCCTCCACTTT	CASSLAGPSYNSPLHF	NA	TRBV7-3	TRBJ1-6	NA
TGCAGCGTTCGAACAGGAACGAACCCACAAGAGACCCAGTACTTC	CSVRTGTNPQETQYF	NA	TRBV29-1	TRBJ2-5	NA
TGTGCCAGCAGCTTTAGGACGGGAGTAGGGTATTCATTTGGTACGCAGTATTTT	CASSFRTGVGYSFGTQYF	NA	TRBV7-2	TRBJ2-3	NA
TGTGCCAGCAGTTTAGGGGCAGGTAATAACTATGGCTACACCTTC	CASSLGAGNNYGYTF	NA	TRBV27	TRBJ1-2	NA
TGTGCCAGCAGCCACAACAGGGTCTCTGGAAACACCATATATTTT	CASSHNRVSGNTIYF	NA	TRBV5-4	TRBJ1-3	NA
TGCAGCGGTAGCGGGTTTAGCACAGATACGCAGTATTTT	CSGSGFSTDTQYF	TRBD2	TRBV29-1	TRBJ2-3	NA
TGTGCCAGCAGTTTATCGATAGGATCTGGAAACACCATATATTTT	CASSLSIGSGNTIYF	NA	TRBV27	TRBJ1-3	NA
TGTGCCAGCAGTTTAATGGGGAAAAACTACGAGCAGTACTTC	CASSLMGKNYEQYF	NA	TRBV27	TRBJ2-7	NA
TGTGCCATCAGAGACGACAGGGGAAGCAACAATGAGCAGTTCTTC	CAIRDDRGSNNEQFF	TRBD1	TRBV10-3	TRBJ2-1	NA
TGCGCCAGCAGCCAAGAACCCCCGGGTAAGGGCACTGAAGCTTTCTTT	CASSQEPPGKGTEAFF	NA	TRBV4-1	TRBJ1-1	NA
TGTGCCAGCAGCCAGTCGGGAAGGGCAGGCGAAAAACTGTTTTTT	CASSQSGRAGEKLFF	NA	TRBV11-2	TRBJ1-4	NA
TGCAGCGGAGGGGCCGATACGCAGTATTTT	CSGGADTQYF	NA	TRBV29-1	TRBJ2-3	NA
TGTGCCAGTAGTCTTCAAGGGGGGAGCTCTGGGGCCAACGTCCTGACTTTC	CASSLQGGSSGANVLTF	NA	TRBV19	TRBJ2-6	NA
TGTGCCAGCAGCTTGGAGGGGGGGCTTTACGAGCAGTACTTC	CASSLEGGLYEQYF	NA	TRBV5-8	TRBJ2-7	NA
TGTGCCAGCAGCTTGGCAGCTAGCGGGAGTTACAATGAGCAGTTCTTC	CASSLAASGSYNEQFF	TRBD2	TRBV5-4	TRBJ2-1	NA
TGTGCTAGTGGTACCGGACAGGGGTTGGTTCAGCCCCAGCATTTT	CASGTGQGLVQPQHF	TRBD1	TRBV12-5	TRBJ1-5	NA